The sequence of this TCR beta chain was determined in a study of CD8 T cells in ankylosing spondylitis. This clonotype was observed a handful of times. The CDR3 covers 15 residues. Unmatched junction bases numbered 8, after V lost 6 bases and J lost 0 bases. TCRdb re-derived calls from the 5' RACE reads in MiXCR, one entry per CDR3 protein. The sample includes about 350,000 distinct CDR3 sequences, 20% to 25% of them seen just once. This clonotype was sampled from a male donor with ankylosing spondylitis or in good health (not recorded which). The chain is built from TRBV12-3 or TRBV12-4 and TRBJ2-7, with 7 positions matching TRBD1. The specimen was blood, either unsorted or a sorted T cell fraction (not recorded which). The CDR3 bases are TGTGCCAGCAGCCACGGGACAGAAGACTCCTACGAGCAGTACTTC. Amino acid sequence: CASSHGTEDSYEQYF.